This is a list of T cell receptor beta chains from one sample in a study of cytomegalovirus exposure and HLA in healthy donors. Clones were sequenced by immunoSEQ multiplex PCR, and TCRdb holds only the in-frame ones, with some missing. The sample gives tens of thousands of clones, around 95% of which show up once; more than 0.6% is in the top ten. The sequenced sample was PBMCs. Source of these receptors: a woman between 18 and 30 years old in good health and CMV-seronegative. Each CDR3 is given with its conserved first and last residue. Each record gives: CDR3 protein, CDR3 DNA, V gene, D gene, clone size, J gene. D genes are given only for firm matches. Where a row states a size, it is once, few, many or the class of an expanded clone; other rows omit it.

CASSLLAGGGELFF | TGTGCCAGCAGCTTACTAGCGGGGGGCGGGGAGCTGTTTTTT | TRBV7-6 | TRBD2 | NA | TRBJ2-2
CASSPLGPADTQYF | TGTGCCAGCAGTCCCCTGGGGCCGGCAGATACGCAGTATTTT | TRBV27 | NA | NA | TRBJ2-3
CASSDQPNDRVKGYTF | TGTGCCAGCAGTGACCAACCAAATGACAGGGTGAAAGGCTACACCTTC | TRBV6-4 | TRBD1 | NA | TRBJ1-2
CASSPPTDTQYF | TGTGCCAGCTCACCCCCGACAGATACGCAGTATTTT | TRBV18 | NA | NA | TRBJ2-3
CASSLTRNTEAFF | TGCGCCAGCAGCCTCACAAGGAACACTGAAGCTTTCTTT | TRBV5-1 | NA | NA | TRBJ1-1
CSVSRGRDTEAFF | TGCAGCGTCTCCAGGGGGCGCGACACTGAAGCTTTCTTT | TRBV29-1 | TRBD1 | NA | TRBJ1-1
CASSFFRASEAFF | TGTGCCAGCAGTTTTTTCAGGGCGTCTGAAGCTTTCTTT | TRBV7-9 | NA | NA | TRBJ1-1
CAKTCGGLEETQYF | TGTGCTAAAACTTGCGGGGGGCTTGAAGAGACCCAGTACTTC | TRBV7-2 | TRBD2 | NA | TRBJ2-5
CASKDGGGRGNTIYF | TGTGCCAGCAAAGATGGGGGGGGACGTGGAAACACCATATATTTT | TRBV28 | NA | once | TRBJ1-3
CASSPRDRDLYEQYF | TGTGCCAGCAGCCCCCGGGACAGGGACCTCTACGAGCAGTACTTC | TRBV7-9 | TRBD1 | NA | TRBJ2-7
CASSGNRGADTQYF | TGCGCCAGCAGTGGGAACAGGGGGGCAGATACGCAGTATTTT | TRBV10-1 | TRBD1 | NA | TRBJ2-3
CASSPTLADRGGNTIYF | TGTGCCAGCTCACCCACTCTTGCGGATCGGGGTGGAAACACCATATATTTT | TRBV18 | NA | NA | TRBJ1-3
CASSTRTGSMNTEAFF | TGTGCCAGCAGCACCCGGACAGGGAGCATGAACACTGAAGCTTTCTTT | TRBV13 | TRBD1 | NA | TRBJ1-1
CASSLQPLAGGQFF | TGTGCCAGTTCCCTCCAACCCTTAGCGGGGGGGCAGTTCTTC | TRBV19 | TRBD2 | NA | TRBJ2-1
CASSAHRIPSGNTIYF | TGTGCCAGCAGCGCCCACAGGATACCCTCTGGAAACACCATATATTTT | TRBV2 | NA | NA | TRBJ1-3
CASSLQGADEAFF | TGTGCCAGCAGCTTACAGGGGGCCGATGAAGCTTTCTTT | TRBV5-4 | TRBD1 | NA | TRBJ1-1
CASRPVSTEKLFF | TGTGCCAGCAGACCCGTTAGCACAGAAAAACTGTTTTTT | TRBV27 | NA | NA | TRBJ1-4
CASSSRQPVFNYGYTF | TGTGCCAGCAGCTCTCGACAGCCCGTCTTTAACTATGGCTACACCTTC | TRBV7-9 | NA | NA | TRBJ1-2
CASSRAGGLGDEQFF | TGCGCCAGCAGCCGGGCGGGAGGGCTGGGGGATGAGCAGTTCTTC | TRBV4-3 | TRBD2 | NA | TRBJ2-1
CASSQVGTSGRYEQYF | TGCGCCAGCAGCCAAGTAGGAACTAGCGGGCGCTACGAGCAGTACTTC | TRBV4-1 | TRBD2 | NA | TRBJ2-7
CASTYRGGGYGYTF | TGTGCCAGCACCTACCGGGGGGGCGGCTATGGCTACACCTTC | TRBV13 | NA | once | TRBJ1-2
CASEVQNYGYTF | TGTGCTAGCGAGGTGCAGAACTATGGCTACACCTTC | TRBV14 | NA | NA | TRBJ1-2
CASSPTGGGIEAFF | TGCGCCAGCAGCCCGACAGGGGGTGGTATTGAAGCTTTCTTT | TRBV5-1 | TRBD1 | NA | TRBJ1-1
CASSPDRGANYGYTF | TGTGCCAGCAGCCCCGACAGGGGCGCTAACTATGGCTACACCTTC | TRBV5-6 | TRBD1 | NA | TRBJ1-2
CASSGPGRTSGGKQYF | TGTGCCAGCAGCGGACCCGGCCGGACTAGCGGAGGGAAGCAGTACTTC | TRBV7-9 | TRBD2 | NA | TRBJ2-7
CASSYLKQRGQEQFF | TGCGCCAGCAGCTACCTAAAACAGAGGGGGCAGGAGCAGTTCTTC | TRBV5-1 | TRBD1 | NA | TRBJ2-1
CASSTTSGRSHEQYF | TGTGCCAGCAGCACAACTAGCGGGAGGTCCCACGAGCAGTACTTC | TRBV6-5 | TRBD2 | NA | TRBJ2-7
CASSLNGRGYEQYF | TGTGCCAGCAGTTTAAACGGCCGGGGCTACGAGCAGTACTTC | TRBV27 | NA | NA | TRBJ2-7
CASNHQQGRNQPQHF | TGTGCCAGTAACCACCAACAGGGGCGGAATCAGCCCCAGCATTTT | TRBV19 | TRBD1 | NA | TRBJ1-5
CASSVGLAESTDTQYF | TGTGCCAGCAGCGTAGGGCTAGCGGAGAGCACAGATACGCAGTATTTT | TRBV9 | TRBD2 | once | TRBJ2-3
CASSGPPNYGYTF | TGTGCCAGCAGTGGGCCCCCTAACTATGGCTACACCTTC | TRBV6-1 | NA | once | TRBJ1-2
CASVSPSGYSYEQYF | TGTGCCAGCGTCTCACCTAGCGGGTACTCCTACGAGCAGTACTTC | TRBV28 | TRBD2 | NA | TRBJ2-7
CASSLAGGDTEAFF | TGTGCCAGCAGCCTCGCTGGAGGGGACACTGAAGCTTTCTTT | TRBV6-6 | NA | NA | TRBJ1-1
CASSLADSPIGGYTF | TGCGCCAGCAGCCTGGCAGATTCCCCCATCGGGGGCTACACCTTC | TRBV4-3 | NA | NA | TRBJ1-2
CASSSPGQATNTEAFF | TGTGCCAGTAGTAGTCCGGGACAGGCGACGAACACTGAAGCTTTCTTT | TRBV19 | TRBD1 | NA | TRBJ1-1
CASSYTEGAVYEQYF | TGTGCCAGCAGTTACACGGAGGGGGCGGTCTACGAGCAGTACTTC | TRBV6-6 | NA | NA | TRBJ2-7
CAISESSGGHNEQFF | TGTGCCATCAGTGAGTCTAGCGGGGGGCACAATGAGCAGTTCTTC | TRBV10-3 | TRBD2 | NA | TRBJ2-1
CASSLGLLAGVNEQFF | TGTGCCAGCAGTTTGGGTTTGCTAGCGGGAGTAAATGAGCAGTTCTTC | TRBV27 | TRBD2 | NA | TRBJ2-1
CASSTKGRQGGNTEAFF | TGTGCCAGCAGCACCAAGGGCCGGCAGGGAGGAAACACTGAAGCTTTCTTT | TRBV7-8 | NA | once | TRBJ1-1
CASSPGLAVSGEQYF | TGCGCCAGCAGCCCGGGACTAGCGGTCTCCGGCGAGCAGTACTTC | TRBV4-1 | TRBD2 | NA | TRBJ2-7
CASSSRTSGRTDTQYF | TGTGCCAGCAGTTCTAGGACTAGCGGGAGGACAGATACGCAGTATTTT | TRBV28 | TRBD2 | NA | TRBJ2-3
CASSRQGYNQPQHF | TGTGCCAGTAGTAGACAGGGGTACAATCAGCCCCAGCATTTT | TRBV19 | TRBD1 | few | TRBJ1-5
CASILGSSGSSEQYF | TGTGCCAGCATCCTGGGGTCCAGCGGGAGCAGCGAGCAGTACTTC | TRBV6-1 | TRBD2 | NA | TRBJ2-7
CASSLGLAGGADTQYF | TGTGCCAGCAGCCTCGGGTTAGCGGGAGGTGCAGATACGCAGTATTTT | TRBV7-2 | TRBD2 | NA | TRBJ2-3
CATSSGGDQPQHF | TGCGCCACCTCGTCGGGGGGGGATCAGCCCCAGCATTTT | TRBV5-1 | NA | NA | TRBJ1-5
CASSSNRYEQYF | TGTGCCAGCAGTTCCAATCGGTACGAGCAGTACTTC | TRBV28 | NA | NA | TRBJ2-7
CASSNGLAGGDEQFF | TGCGCCAGCAGCAACGGACTAGCGGGAGGCGATGAGCAGTTCTTC | TRBV5-1 | TRBD2 | NA | TRBJ2-1
CASSLTGPNEQFF | TGTGCCAGCAGCTTGACAGGTCCCAATGAGCAGTTCTTC | TRBV7-7 | NA | once | TRBJ2-1
CASSSGTSGLSEQFF | TGCGCCAGCAGCTCCGGGACTAGCGGGTTATCTGAGCAGTTCTTC | TRBV4-3 | TRBD2 | NA | TRBJ2-1